The present T cell receptor beta chain was sequenced within a study of blood T cell repertoires in COVID-19. Those enrolled, adults aged 18 to 89 years, came from about two dozen US areas. Participants had their cohort set by participant-reported clinical history. Per the germline V gene, CDR1 is SGHTA and CDR2 is FQGTGA. Trimming cost V 5 bases and J 6 bases; bases outside gene matches: 6. This CDR3 is built from 13 residues. This clone came up once. Produced via immunoSEQ multiplex PCR; TCRdb's table is partial and in-frame only. The sample consists of 140,000 to 150,000 clones, more than 75% of them appearing once.

Material for sequencing was PBMCs or T cells enriched from blood (not recorded which). The chain uses TRBV7-3 and TRBJ1-2, with 7 nucleotides matching TRBD1. The origin of this receptor is a woman between 25 and 40 years old with acute COVID-19. The CDR3 loop reads CASSNDREHGYTF. The CDR3 coding sequence is TGTGCCAGCAGCAACGACAGGGAACATGGCTACACCTTC.